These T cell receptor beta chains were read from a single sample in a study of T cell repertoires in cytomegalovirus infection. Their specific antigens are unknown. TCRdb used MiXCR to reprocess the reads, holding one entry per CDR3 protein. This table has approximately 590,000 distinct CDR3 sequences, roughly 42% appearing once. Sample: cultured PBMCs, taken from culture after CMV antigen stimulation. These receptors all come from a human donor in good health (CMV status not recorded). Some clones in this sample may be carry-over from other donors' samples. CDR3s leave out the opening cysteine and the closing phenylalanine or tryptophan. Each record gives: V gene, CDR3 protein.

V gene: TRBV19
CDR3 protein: ASREVKWGQPQH

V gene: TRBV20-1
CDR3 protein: SAGGGSETQY

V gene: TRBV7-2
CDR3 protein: AGTGAPDTQY

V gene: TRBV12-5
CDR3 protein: ASGLGGWADTQY

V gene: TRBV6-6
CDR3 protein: ASSKLLAGVLAEQF

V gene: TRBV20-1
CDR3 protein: SAQQASHQETQY

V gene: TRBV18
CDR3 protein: ASSPGTALVSPLH

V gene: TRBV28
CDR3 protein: ASSWGFMGQF

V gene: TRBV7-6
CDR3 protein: ASSTRDGGGELF

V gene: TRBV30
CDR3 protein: AWSGGADTQY

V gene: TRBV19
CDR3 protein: ASQRFPWGSGEQF

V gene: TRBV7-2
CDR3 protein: ASSLIGTGNVENLF

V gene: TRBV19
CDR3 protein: ASSIGRGAGELF